This T cell receptor beta chain was captured by sequencing in a study of T-cell reconstitution after alpha-beta-depleted transplantation in children. Preparing the TCRbeta library involved the use of unique molecular identifiers. TCRdb redid the calling of the PCR reads with MiXCR, one entry per CDR3 protein. Of around 250,000 distinct CDR3 sequences in the sample, under 9.5% were seen once. This clonotype was observed many times. Antigen specificity is unknown. The CDR3 is 14 amino acids. The germline V and J ends were trimmed by 0 bases and 7 bases, with 10 bases remaining between them. General study findings and limits: Most T-cell counts and diversity one year after the transplant came from T cells that were newly produced.

This clonotype originated in a male patient between 5 and 17 years old who had a stem cell transplant for acute lymphoblastic leukemia, so the T cells may come from the graft donor. The rearrangement links TRBV12-3 or TRBV12-4 to TRBJ1-5; D possibly corresponds to TRBD1 (5 bases). The material sequenced was PBMCs, mostly from graft donor cells, taken 180 days after TCRalphabeta/CD19-depleted stem cell transplant. The CDR3 region has the DNA TGTGCCAGCAGTTTAGCGCGGGGGAGCCAGCCCCAGCATTTT. Its translation is CASSLARGSQPQHF.